The clone carrying this T cell receptor (beta chain) has just one count. Its target is unknown. The authors reverse transcribed roughly 0.5 to 1 ug RNA with random hexamers. From the immunoSEQ multiplex PCR reads, TCRdb called clonotypes with MiXCR, one entry per CDR3 protein. The sample has about 130,000 distinct CDR3 sequences, 95% seen once; the top ten hold about 0.18%. Sequencing targeted TCR beta in T cells from blood (CD8+ and CD4+). Bulk CD8+ and CD4+ cells came from magnetic negative isolation; CD8+ TEMRA by FACS. This specimen belongs to a study of CD8 T cells in Susac syndrome. Study observations and caveats: TEMRA cells and active patients showed peak Susac CD8+ clonal expansion.

The sequence was collected from a human donor with Susac syndrome. The sequenced material came from CD8+ T cells from PBMCs.

The CDR3, as DNA: TGTGCCAGCAGCCCAGGTTTGACAGTGAACACTGAAGCTTTCTTT. This translates into CASSPGLTVNTEAFF. This rearrangement joins TRBV13 to TRBJ1-1, with D perhaps matching TRBD1 (5 bases). Germline V gene sequence: CDR1 PRHDT, CDR2 FYEKMQ (reference sequence). The CDR3 has 15 residues. V lost 5 bases and J lost 0, with 13 bases in between.